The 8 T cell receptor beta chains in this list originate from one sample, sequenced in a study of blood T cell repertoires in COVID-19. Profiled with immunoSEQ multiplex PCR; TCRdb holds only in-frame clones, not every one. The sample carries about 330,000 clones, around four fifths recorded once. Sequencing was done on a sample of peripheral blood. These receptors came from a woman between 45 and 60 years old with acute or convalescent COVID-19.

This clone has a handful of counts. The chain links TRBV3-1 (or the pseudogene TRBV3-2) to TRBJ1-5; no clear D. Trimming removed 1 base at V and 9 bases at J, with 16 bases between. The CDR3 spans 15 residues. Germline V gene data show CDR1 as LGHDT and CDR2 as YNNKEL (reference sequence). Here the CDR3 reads CASSQGSNSLSPQHF. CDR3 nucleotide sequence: TGTGCCAGCAGCCAAGGCAGCAACAGTCTATCGCCCCAGCATTTT.

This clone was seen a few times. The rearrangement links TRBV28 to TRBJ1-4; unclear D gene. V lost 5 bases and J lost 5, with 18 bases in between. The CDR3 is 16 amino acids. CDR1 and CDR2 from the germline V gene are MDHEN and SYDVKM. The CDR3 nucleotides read TGTGCCAGCAGTCTTCCGGGGTCGCGGGGAAATGAAAAACTGTTTTTT. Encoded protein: CASSLPGSRGNEKLFF.

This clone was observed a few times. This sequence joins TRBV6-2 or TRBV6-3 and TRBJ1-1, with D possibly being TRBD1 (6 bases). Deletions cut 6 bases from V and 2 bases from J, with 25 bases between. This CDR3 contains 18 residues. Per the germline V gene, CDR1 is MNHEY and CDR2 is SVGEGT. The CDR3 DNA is TGTGCCAGCAGCCTACAGACTGAACTACAGGGACCCAACACTGAAGCTTTCTTT. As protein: CASSLQTELQGPNTEAFF.

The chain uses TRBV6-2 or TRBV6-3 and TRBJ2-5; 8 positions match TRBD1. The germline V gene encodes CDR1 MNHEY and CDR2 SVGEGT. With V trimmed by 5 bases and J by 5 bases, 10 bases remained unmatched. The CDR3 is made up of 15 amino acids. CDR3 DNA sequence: TGTGCCAGCAGTAAGGGACAGGCCTTTGCGGAGACCCAGTACTTC. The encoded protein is CASSKGQAFAETQYF.

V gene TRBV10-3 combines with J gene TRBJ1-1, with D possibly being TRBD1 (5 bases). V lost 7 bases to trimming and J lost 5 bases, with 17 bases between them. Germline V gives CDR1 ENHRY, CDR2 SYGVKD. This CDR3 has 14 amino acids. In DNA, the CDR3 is TGTGCCATCAATCGTCGGGGGGGTGAGACTGAAGCTTTCTTT. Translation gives CAINRRGGETEAFF.

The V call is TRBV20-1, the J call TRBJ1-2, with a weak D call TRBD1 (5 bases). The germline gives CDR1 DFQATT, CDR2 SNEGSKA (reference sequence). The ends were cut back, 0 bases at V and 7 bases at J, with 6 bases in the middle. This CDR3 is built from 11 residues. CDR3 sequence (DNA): TGCAGTGCTAGAGAAGGGGTTGGCTACACCTTC. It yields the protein CSAREGVGYTF.

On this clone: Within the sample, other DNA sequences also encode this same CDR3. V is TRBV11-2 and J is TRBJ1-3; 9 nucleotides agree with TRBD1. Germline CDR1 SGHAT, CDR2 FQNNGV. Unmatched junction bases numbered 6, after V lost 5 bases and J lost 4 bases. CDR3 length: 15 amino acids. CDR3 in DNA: TGTGCCAGCAGCCCCCGGACAGGGGCCGGAAACACCATATATTTT. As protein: CASSPRTGAGNTIYF.

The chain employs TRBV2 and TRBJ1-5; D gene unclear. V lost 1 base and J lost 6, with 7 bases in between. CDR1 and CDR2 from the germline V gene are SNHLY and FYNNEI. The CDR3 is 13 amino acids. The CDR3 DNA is TGTGCCAGCAGTGAAGGGGCAGGTCAGCCCCAGCATTTT. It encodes CASSEGAGQPQHF. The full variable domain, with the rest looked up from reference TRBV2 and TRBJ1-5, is EPEVTQTPSHQVTQMGQEVILRCVPISNHLYFYWYRQILGQKVEFLVSFYNNEISEKSEIFDDQFSVERPDGSNFTLKIRSTKLEDSAMYFCASSEGAGQPQHFGDGTRLSIL.